This T cell receptor beta chain was found in a study of T cells in women clearing cervical HPV infection. Overall study: Blood came at first lesion visit for cases, post-clearance for controls. Study-level points and caveats: Repertoire richness, not evenness, was significantly elevated in CIN3+ cases versus controls. Combining TCR richness with V gene abundances gave about 0.87 AUC.

The CDR3 has 14 amino acids. Germline loops: CDR1 LNHDA, CDR2 SQIVND (reference sequence). Comments on this clone: No antigen is known for it. The sequence runs out 3 residues before the end of the CDR3; the remainder is reconstructed from the germline J gene.

Average input was around 1,100 ng genomic DNA for immunoSEQ TCR beta CDR3 amplification. Data came from immunoSEQ multiplex PCR; TCRdb stores just in-frame clones and leaves some out. This sample's table has roughly 24,000 clones. This chain joins TRBV19 and TRBJ1-2; 7 nucleotides line up with TRBD1. What was sequenced was blood buffy coat. This receptor was taken from a woman aged 18 to 75 with a cervical HPV16 infection that either progressed to CIN3+ or cleared (not recorded which). The covered CDR3 bases are TGTGCCAGTAGTGGGGACAGCTTAACGGACGAC. It specifies CASSGDSLTDD. The whole CDR3 protein is CASSGDSLTDDYTF.